This TCR beta chain stems from a study of shared clonotypes between healthy human individuals. Study findings and constraints: Represented diversity, genetic and exposure-history alike, was limited by few donors.

Regarding this clone: Its target is unknown. Within the sample, other DNA sequences also encode this same CDR3.

Only in-frame clones appear in the TCRdb table, and some are missing; sequencing was by immunoSEQ multiplex PCR. The table includes under 2,500,000 clones, almost 96% detected once. Healthy HIV-negative adults without recent acute infections or vaccinations served as donors. V lost 0 bases to trimming and J lost 3 bases; unmatched junction nucleotides: 1. The CDR3 consists of 15 residues. Per germline, CDR1 SGHRS and CDR2 YFSETQ. The rearrangement uses TRBV5-1 and TRBJ2-1, with TRBD1 identical over 9 bases. This TCR was recovered from a man in his late teens or twenties in good health. Sample: naive CD4+ T cells sorted from blood. Described subset: CD45RA+ positively selected. CDR3 in amino acids: CASSLGDRDYNEQFF. Written as DNA, the CDR3 is TGCGCCAGCAGCTTGGGGGACAGGGACTACAATGAGCAGTTCTTC.